The T cell receptor beta chain described here comes from a study of early T cells in non-severe SARS-CoV-2 infection. In the study overall: Sequencing used unsorted whole-blood bulk RNA, so chains lack pairing. Study results and limitations: VDJdb-based matching was biased toward anti-spike CD8 responses and missed private and CD4 specificities.

As concerns this clonotype: Its specificity is not known.

V lost 4 bases and J lost 1, with 10 bases in between. CDR1 is LGHDT, CDR2 YNNKEL, per germline (reference sequence). The CDR3 is made up of 14 amino acids. Unique molecular identifiers were attached to individual cDNA molecules. TCRdb used MiXCR to reprocess the 5' RACE reads, holding one entry per CDR3 protein. The sample has tens of thousands of distinct CDR3 sequences, 7% to 10% seen once. Sequencing was performed on whole blood. V and J are TRBV3-1 and TRBJ1-1, with TRBD1 as a possible D gene (5 bases). This TCR came from an adult who was a healthcare worker with PCR-confirmed SARS-CoV-2 infection or an uninfected control (not recorded which). The CDR3: CASSPPGWNTEAFF. The CDR3, as DNA: TGTGCCAGCAGCCCGCCAGGGTGGAACACTGAAGCTTTCTTT.